This T cell receptor beta chain was found in a study of T-cell reconstitution after alpha-beta-depleted transplantation in children. Preparation of the TCRbeta library used unique molecular identifiers. TCRdb reprocessed the PCR reads with MiXCR, giving one entry per CDR3 protein. The sample has some 500,000 distinct CDR3 sequences; roughly 18% are singletons. In its sample, this clonotype was seen a few times. This specimen consisted of PBMCs from the stem cell graft donor, obtained from the stem cell graft. The TCR comes from a human donor who donated a stem cell graft to a child with acute lymphoblastic leukemia.

The CDR3 region is CAIRPGLITGELFF. In DNA form, the CDR3 reads TGTGCCATCAGGCCGGGACTCATCACCGGGGAGCTGTTTTTT. This chain connects TRBV10-3 to TRBJ2-2, with a possible D match to TRBD2 (6 bases). Per germline, CDR1 ENHRY and CDR2 SYGVKD. Trimming removed 6 bases at V and 4 bases at J, with 12 bases between. CDR3 size: 14 residues.